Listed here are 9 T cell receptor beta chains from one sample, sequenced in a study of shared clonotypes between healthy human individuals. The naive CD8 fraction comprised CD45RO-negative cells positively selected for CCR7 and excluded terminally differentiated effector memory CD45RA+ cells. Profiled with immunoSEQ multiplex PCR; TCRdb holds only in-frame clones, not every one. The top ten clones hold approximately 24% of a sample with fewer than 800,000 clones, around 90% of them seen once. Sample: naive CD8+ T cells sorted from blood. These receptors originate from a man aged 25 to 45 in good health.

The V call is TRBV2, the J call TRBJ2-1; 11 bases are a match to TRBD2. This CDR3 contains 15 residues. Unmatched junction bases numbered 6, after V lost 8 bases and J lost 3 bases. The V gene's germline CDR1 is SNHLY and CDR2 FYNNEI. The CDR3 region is CASPGGLAGYNEQFF. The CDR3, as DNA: TGTGCCAGCCCAGGAGGACTAGCGGGCTACAATGAGCAGTTCTTC.

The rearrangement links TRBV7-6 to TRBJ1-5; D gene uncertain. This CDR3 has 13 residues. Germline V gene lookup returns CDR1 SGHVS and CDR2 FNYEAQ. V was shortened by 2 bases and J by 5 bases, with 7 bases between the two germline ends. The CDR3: CASSLFSYQPQHF. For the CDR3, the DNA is TGTGCCAGCAGCTTATTCAGTTATCAGCCCCAGCATTTT.

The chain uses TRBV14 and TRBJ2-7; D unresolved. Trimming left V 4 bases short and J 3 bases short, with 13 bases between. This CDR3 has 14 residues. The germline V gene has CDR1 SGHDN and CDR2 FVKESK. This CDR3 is CASSRKKNHYEQYF. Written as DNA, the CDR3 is TGTGCCAGCAGCCGCAAGAAAAACCACTACGAGCAGTACTTC. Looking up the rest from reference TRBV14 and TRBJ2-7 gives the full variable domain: EAGVTQFPSHSVIEKGQTVTLRCDPISGHDNLYWYRRVMGKEIKFLLHFVKESKQDESGMPNNRFLAERTGGTYSTLKVQPAELEDSGVYFCASSRKKNHYEQYFGPGTRLTVT.

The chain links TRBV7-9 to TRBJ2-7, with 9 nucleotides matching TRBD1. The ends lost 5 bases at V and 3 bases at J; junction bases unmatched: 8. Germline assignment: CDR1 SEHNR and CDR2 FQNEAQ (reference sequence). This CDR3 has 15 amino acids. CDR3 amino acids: CASSLQGTGRYEQYF. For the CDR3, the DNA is TGTGCCAGCAGCCTACAGGGGACAGGGCGCTACGAGCAGTACTTC.

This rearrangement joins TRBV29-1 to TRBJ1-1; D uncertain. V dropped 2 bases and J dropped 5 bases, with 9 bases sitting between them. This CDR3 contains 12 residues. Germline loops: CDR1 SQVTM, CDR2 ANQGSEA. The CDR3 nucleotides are TGCAGCGTTGAATTTAGGGAAACTGAAGCTTTCTTT. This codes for CSVEFRETEAFF.

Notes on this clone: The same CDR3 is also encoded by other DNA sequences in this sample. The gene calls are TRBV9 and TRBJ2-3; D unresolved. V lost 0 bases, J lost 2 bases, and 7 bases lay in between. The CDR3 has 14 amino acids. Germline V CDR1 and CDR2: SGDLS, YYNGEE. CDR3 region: CASSVAGSTDTQYF. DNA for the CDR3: TGTGCCAGCAGCGTAGCGGGTTCCACAGATACGCAGTATTTT.

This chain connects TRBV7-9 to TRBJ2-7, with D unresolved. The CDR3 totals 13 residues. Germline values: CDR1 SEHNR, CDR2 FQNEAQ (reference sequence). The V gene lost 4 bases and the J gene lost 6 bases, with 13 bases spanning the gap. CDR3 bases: TGTGCCAGCAGCTCCGCATTTCAGGCCGAGCAGTACTTC. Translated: CASSSAFQAEQYF.

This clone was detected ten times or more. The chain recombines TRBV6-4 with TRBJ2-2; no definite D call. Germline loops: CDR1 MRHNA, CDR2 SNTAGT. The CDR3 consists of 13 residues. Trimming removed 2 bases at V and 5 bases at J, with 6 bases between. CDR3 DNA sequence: TGTGCCAGCAGTGACATGGGGACCGGGGAGCTGTTTTTT. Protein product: CASSDMGTGELFF.

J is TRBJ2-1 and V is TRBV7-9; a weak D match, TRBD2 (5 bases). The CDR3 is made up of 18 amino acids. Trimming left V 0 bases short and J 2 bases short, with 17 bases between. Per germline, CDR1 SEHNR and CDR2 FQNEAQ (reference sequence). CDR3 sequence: CASSLAHISVRTYNEQFF. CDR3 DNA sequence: TGTGCCAGCAGCTTAGCTCACATTAGCGTTAGAACCTACAATGAGCAGTTCTTC.